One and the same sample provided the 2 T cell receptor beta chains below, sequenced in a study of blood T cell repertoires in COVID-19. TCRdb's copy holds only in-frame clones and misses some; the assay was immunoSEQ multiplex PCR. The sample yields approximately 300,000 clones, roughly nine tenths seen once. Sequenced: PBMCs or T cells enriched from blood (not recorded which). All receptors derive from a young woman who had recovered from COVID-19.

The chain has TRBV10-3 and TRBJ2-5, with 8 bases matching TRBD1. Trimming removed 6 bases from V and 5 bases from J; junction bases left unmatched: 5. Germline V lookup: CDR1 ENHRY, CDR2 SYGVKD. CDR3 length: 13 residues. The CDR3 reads CAISQGARETQYF. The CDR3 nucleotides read TGTGCCATCAGCCAGGGGGCGCGGGAGACCCAGTACTTC.

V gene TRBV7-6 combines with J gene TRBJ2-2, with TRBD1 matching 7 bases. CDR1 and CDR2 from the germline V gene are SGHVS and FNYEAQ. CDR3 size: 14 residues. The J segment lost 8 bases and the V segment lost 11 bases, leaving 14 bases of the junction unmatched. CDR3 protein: CAGQETGKGGELFF. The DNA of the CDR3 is TGTGCCGGACAAGAGACAGGGAAAGGGGGGGAGCTGTTTTTT.